This is a list of T cell receptor beta chains from one sample in a study of blood T cell repertoires in COVID-19. Only in-frame clones appear in the TCRdb table, and some are missing; sequencing was by immunoSEQ multiplex PCR. The sample carries approximately 54,000 clones, 81% recorded once. Sequencing used peripheral blood. These receptors all stem from a woman aged 55-69 years with acute or convalescent COVID-19. Both conserved end residues are part of each CDR3.

TRBJ2-3 | TRBV2 | CASSEDLIYTDTQYF
TRBJ1-4 | TRBV7-8 | CASSSGRGPHREKLFF
TRBJ2-7 | TRBV5-1 | CASSRGTSGSTYEQYF
TRBJ1-1 | TRBV7-6 | CASSSYRTGSNTEAFF
TRBJ1-1 | TRBV24-1 | CAASDRGRTEAFF
TRBJ2-7 | TRBV29-1 | CSVLAGTGSYEQYF
TRBJ1-4 | TRBV7-6 | CASSLDPGRGEKLFF
TRBJ1-2 | TRBV4-2 | CASSPRQGADYGYTF
TRBJ1-2 | TRBV7-3 | CASSLRDRGAYTF
TRBJ2-1 | TRBV11-3 | CASSSQGTNPQFF
TRBJ2-2 | TRBV24-1 | CATSDYSGVGTGELFF
TRBJ1-4 | TRBV27 | CASTQRQGAGEKLFF
TRBJ2-7 | TRBV5-1 | CASSLVGTSGPSSYEQYF
TRBJ1-2 | TRBV24-1 | CATSGQGAYGYTF
TRBJ1-3 | TRBV18 | CASSQTGVGNTIYF
TRBJ1-5 | TRBV24-1 | CATSDPRQGPFNQPQHF
TRBJ2-3 | TRBV7-9 | CASSTYTDTQYF
TRBJ1-1 | TRBV4-1 | CASSPGVSRYTEAFF
TRBJ2-3 | TRBV11-3 | CASSWGQGLSTDTQYF
TRBJ1-5 | TRBV19 | CASTWDRGSNQPQHF
TRBJ1-1 | TRBV6-5 | CASSYDRGMNTEAFF
TRBJ2-2 | TRBV28 | CASSWGQGGELFF
TRBJ2-7 | TRBV9 | CASSVEGVTSGPYEQYF
TRBJ1-2 | TRBV7-9 | CASSPPAGPNYGYTF
TRBJ2-5 | TRBV6-5 | CASSRSGLQETQYF
TRBJ1-4 | TRBV28 | CASSFPATNEKLFF
TRBJ1-5 | TRBV24-1 | CATSAPGSNQPQHF
TRBJ1-5 | TRBV18 | CASSPRPGEQPQHF
TRBJ1-2 | TRBV10-3 | CAISEDLIQGGGYTF
TRBJ1-1 | TRBV10-3 | CAISVGLRNTEAFF
TRBJ2-2 | TRBV7-9 | CASSPGQAGAGELFF
TRBJ1-1 | TRBV2 | CASSEGPRGGSEAFF
TRBJ2-1 | TRBV7-3 | CASSLEAGVYNEQFF
TRBJ2-5 | TRBV6-4 | CASRATSGSRETQYF
TRBJ2-2 | TRBV14 | CASTTGGSTGELFF
TRBJ1-1 | TRBV14 | CASSQGRGNTEAFF
TRBJ1-2 | TRBV2 | CASSLLGGGGYTF
TRBJ2-3 | TRBV28 | CASSSSTSLKNTDTQYF
TRBJ1-1 | TRBV2 | CASSEGARYEAFF
TRBJ2-2 | TRBV4-1 | CASSQVQVAGELFF
TRBJ1-1 | TRBV19 | CASSPQGATAEAFF
TRBJ2-6 | TRBV19 | CASSIEQSSGANVLTF
TRBJ1-5 | TRBV5-8 | CASSFVPTGARPQHF
TRBJ2-1 | TRBV4-1 | CASSQAWQDEQFF
TRBJ2-7 | TRBV18 | CASSPGTENEQYF
TRBJ1-4 | TRBV6-1 | CASSDLAGSNEKLFF
TRBJ2-3 | TRBV5-1 | CASSPSQGWGTDTQYF